These 9 T cell receptor beta chains came from one sample sequenced in a study of T cells after posttransplantation cyclophosphamide. The data were produced by immunoSEQ multiplex PCR, yet TCRdb's version contains in-frame clones alone and is incomplete. Observed in the sample are 5,000 to 5,500 clones, none of them singletons. A marrow graft followed busulfan-fludarabine conditioning, with cyclophosphamide on days +3 and +4. This material consisted of PBMCs, taken after allogeneic stem cell transplant with posttransplant cyclophosphamide. These receptors originate from a female patient aged 30 to 40 who received an allogeneic stem cell transplant from an unrelated donor, was CMV-positive, and had acute and chronic GVHD. Some of the T cells might come from the graft donor.

This clone was seen many times. The CDR3 DNA is TGTGCTAGTGGTTCGGACAATACGGAGACCCAGTACTTC. Protein sequence: CASGSDNTETQYF. The rearrangement links TRBV12-5 to TRBJ2-5; D may be TRBD1 (5 bases). Trimming took off 4 bases at V and 5 bases at J, with 11 bases between the two ends. Looked up from germline, CDR1 is LGHNT and CDR2 is FRNRAP. This CDR3 is built from 13 residues.

There are many counts of this clone. J is TRBJ2-3 and V is TRBV12-5; 7 bases match TRBD1. The ends lost 1 base at V and 6 bases at J; junction bases unmatched: 10. Germline CDR1 is LGHNT and CDR2 is FRNRAP. This CDR3 contains 16 residues. CDR3 in DNA: TGTGCTAGTGGTTTGGGCTTTATTAGCAGGGGGGATACGCAGTATTTT. It translates to CASGLGFISRGDTQYF.

The chain links TRBV7-2 to TRBJ2-5; 10 bases map to TRBD1. Germline-derived CDR1 and CDR2 are SGHTA and FQGNSA. V gave up 0 bases and J gave up 3 bases; unmatched junction bases: 1. The CDR3 consists of 15 residues. The CDR3 bases are TGTGCCAGCAGCTTAGCTGGGACAGGGGAAGAGACCCAGTACTTC. This sequence encodes CASSLAGTGEETQYF.

This clone was found many times. The V and J genes are TRBV21-1 and TRBJ2-7; whether TRBD1, the table's D call, matches the DNA was not checked. TRBV21-1 is classified as a pseudogene. This CDR3 contains 14 residues. CDR3 sequence: CASSPGTVTSEQYF. CDR3 nucleotide sequence: TGTGCCAGCAGCCCAGGGACAGTTACCAGCGAGCAGTACTTC.

This clone was counted ten times or more. The chain recombines TRBV9 with TRBJ2-1; TRBD2 matches at 10 bases. The CDR3 is 16 residues long. Germline CDR1 SGDLS, CDR2 YYNGEE. The V segment lost 0 bases and the J segment 5 bases; nucleotides outside the gene matches: 5. CDR3 coding DNA: TGTGCCAGCAGCGTAGAAGCGGGAGGGCCCCACAATGAGCAGTTCTTC. Its protein is CASSVEAGGPHNEQFF.

This clone is judged medium-sized (0.01 to 0.1%). The chain uses TRBV18 and TRBJ2-6; TRBD1 matches at 8 bases. V was pared by 4 bases and J by 3 bases, with 8 bases of the junction left unmatched. This CDR3 has 17 amino acids. CDR1 is KGHSH, CDR2 LQKENI, per germline. CDR3 coding DNA: TGTGCCAGCTCACGACGGACAGGGAATAGTGGGGCCAACGTCCTGACTTTC. Amino acid sequence: CASSRRTGNSGANVLTF. Based on the CDR3 plus reference TRBV18 and TRBJ2-6, the full variable domain is NAGVMQNPRHLVRRRGQEARLRCSPMKGHSHVYWYRQLPEEGLKFMVYLQKENIIDESGMPKERFSAEFPKEGPSILRIQQVVRGDSAAYFCASSRRTGNSGANVLTFGAGSRLTVL.

This clone was counted ten times or more. The rearrangement uses TRBV4-1 and TRBJ2-2; the match to TRBD1 covers 8 bases. Germline V CDR1 and CDR2: MGHRA, YSYEKL. The CDR3 totals 18 residues. V dropped 2 bases and J dropped 3; count of bases not matched to a gene: 11. The CDR3 sequence is CASSQNLRGQEDTGELFF. The CDR3 DNA is TGCGCCAGCAGCCAAAACCTCAGGGGGCAAGAGGACACCGGGGAGCTGTTTTTT.

In this sample, this clone is medium-sized (0.01 to 0.1%). As DNA, the CDR3 is TGCGCCAGCAGCCCGCAGTCCTCCCTGAACACTGAAGCTTTCTTT. This translates into CASSPQSSLNTEAFF. This chain links TRBV5-1 with TRBJ1-1, with no clear D. The germline gives CDR1 SGHRS, CDR2 YFSETQ. Between the trimmed V and J ends, which lost 4 bases and 0 bases, there was a span of 13 bases. This CDR3 comprises 15 residues.

By sample share, this clone is medium-sized. The chain is built from TRBV6-6 and TRBJ1-1, with D tentatively TRBD1 (6 bases). Trimming took off 2 bases at V and 5 bases at J, with 12 bases between the two ends. The CDR3 is made up of 14 amino acids. Per the germline V gene, CDR1 is MNHNY and CDR2 is SVGAGI (reference sequence). CDR3 residues: CASSYGGAETEAFF. CDR3 nucleotide sequence: TGTGCCAGCAGTTACGGGGGGGCTGAGACTGAAGCTTTCTTT.